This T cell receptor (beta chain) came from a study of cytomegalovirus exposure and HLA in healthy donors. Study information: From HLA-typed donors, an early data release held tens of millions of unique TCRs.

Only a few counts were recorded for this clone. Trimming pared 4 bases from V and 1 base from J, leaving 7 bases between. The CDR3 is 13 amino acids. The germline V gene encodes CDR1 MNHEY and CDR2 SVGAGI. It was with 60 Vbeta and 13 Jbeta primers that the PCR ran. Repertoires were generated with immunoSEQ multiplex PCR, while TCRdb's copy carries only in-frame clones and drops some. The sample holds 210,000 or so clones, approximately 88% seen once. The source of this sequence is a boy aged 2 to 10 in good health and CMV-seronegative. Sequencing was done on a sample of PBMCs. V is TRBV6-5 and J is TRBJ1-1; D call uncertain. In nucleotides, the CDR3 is TGTGCCAGCAGTTCCGACAAGAACACTGAAGCTTTCTTT. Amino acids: CASSSDKNTEAFF.